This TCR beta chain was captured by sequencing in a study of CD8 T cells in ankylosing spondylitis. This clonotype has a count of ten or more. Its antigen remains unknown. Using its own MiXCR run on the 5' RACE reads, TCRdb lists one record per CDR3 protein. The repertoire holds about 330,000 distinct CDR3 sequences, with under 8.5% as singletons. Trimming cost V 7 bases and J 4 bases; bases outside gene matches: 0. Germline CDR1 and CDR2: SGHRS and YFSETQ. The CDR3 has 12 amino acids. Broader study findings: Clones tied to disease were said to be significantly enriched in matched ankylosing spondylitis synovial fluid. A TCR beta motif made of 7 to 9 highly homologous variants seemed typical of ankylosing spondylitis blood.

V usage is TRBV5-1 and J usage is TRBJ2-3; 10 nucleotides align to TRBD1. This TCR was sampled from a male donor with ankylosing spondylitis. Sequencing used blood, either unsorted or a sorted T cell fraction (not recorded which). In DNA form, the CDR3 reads TGCGCCAGCGGACAGGGGGCAGATACGCAGTATTTT. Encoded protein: CASGQGADTQYF.